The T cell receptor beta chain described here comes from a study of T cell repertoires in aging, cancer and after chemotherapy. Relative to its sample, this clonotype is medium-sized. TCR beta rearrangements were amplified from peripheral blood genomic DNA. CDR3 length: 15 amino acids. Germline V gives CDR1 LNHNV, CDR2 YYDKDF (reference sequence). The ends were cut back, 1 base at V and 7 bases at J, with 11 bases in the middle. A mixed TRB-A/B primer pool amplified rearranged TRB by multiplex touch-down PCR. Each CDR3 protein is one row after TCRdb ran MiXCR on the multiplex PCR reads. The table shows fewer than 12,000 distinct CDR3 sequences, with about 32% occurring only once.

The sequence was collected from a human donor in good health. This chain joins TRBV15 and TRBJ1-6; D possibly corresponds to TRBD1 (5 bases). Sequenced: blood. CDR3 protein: CATSRVAGQNSPLHF. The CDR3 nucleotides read TGTGCCACCAGCAGAGTGGCAGGGCAGAATTCACCCCTCCACTTT.